One TCR beta chain is described in this entry. The antigen is not known. The PCR employed 60 Vbeta primers together with 13 Jbeta primers. The method was immunoSEQ multiplex PCR; TCRdb's version includes in-frame clones alone and lacks a portion of them. The table records 250,000 to 350,000 clones, just over 85% of them present only once. This entry comes from a study of cytomegalovirus exposure and HLA in healthy donors. Findings and limits, study-wide: The study put 150 to 200 TCR beta chains on its list as cytomegalovirus-associated.

Sequencing was carried out using PBMCs. This clonotype was obtained from a man aged 35-49 years in good health and CMV-seropositive.

The CDR3 region is CASSKKITSAGTGELFF. The DNA of the CDR3 is TGTGCCAGCAGCAAAAAGATCACTAGCGCGGGCACCGGGGAGCTGTTTTTT. The chain is built from TRBV7-2 and TRBJ2-2, with 7 bases matching TRBD2. Germline V gives CDR1 SGHTA, CDR2 FQGNSA. The CDR3 consists of 17 residues. J was trimmed by 4 bases and V by 5 bases; bases with no gene match: 13.